The 22 T cell receptor beta chains below all came from one sample that was sequenced in a study of T cell changes during pregnancy in multiple sclerosis. Sequencing was performed with immunoSEQ multiplex PCR; in TCRdb, only in-frame clones are kept and a portion is missing. The table records approximately 60,000 clones, 80% to 95% of them present only once. This sample comprised peripheral blood, obtained in the first trimester of pregnancy. These receptors were collected from a female donor with multiple sclerosis, enrolled in a pregnancy study.

Points on this clone: Other nucleotide sequences from this sample produce the same CDR3. The gene calls are TRBV19 and TRBJ1-4, with D tentatively TRBD1 (5 bases). The germline V and J ends were trimmed by 3 bases and 5 bases, with 10 bases remaining between them. The CDR3 consists of 14 residues. Germline-derived CDR1 and CDR2 are LNHDA and SQIVND (reference sequence). CDR3 amino acids: CASSIGGSNEKLFF. The CDR3 DNA follows: TGTGCCAGTAGTATCGGGGGTTCAAATGAAAAACTGTTTTTT.

The V call is TRBV7-9, the J call TRBJ2-3; TRBD2 agrees at 8 bases. The CDR3 contains 16 residues. CDR1 and CDR2 (germline): SEHNR, FQNEAQ (reference sequence). J was trimmed by 0 bases and V by 1 base; bases with no gene match: 3. The CDR3 region has the DNA TGTGCCAGCAGCTTAGGGTTAGCGGGAAGCACAGATACGCAGTATTTT. This encodes CASSLGLAGSTDTQYF.

This clone appeared a single time. The rearrangement joins TRBV27 to TRBJ1-2, with D perhaps matching TRBD1 (5 bases). CDR1 is MNHEY and CDR2 is SMNVEV in the germline V gene (reference sequence). The CDR3 loop spans 11 amino acids. V was pared by 4 bases and J by 5 bases, with 5 bases between. CDR3: CASSSGYGYTF. DNA for the CDR3: TGTGCCAGCAGTTCAGGGTATGGCTACACCTTC.

The chain has TRBV2 and TRBJ2-4, with TRBD2 matching over 8 bases. The CDR3 contains 15 residues. Trimming took 0 bases from V and 4 from J; bases not matched to a gene: 2. The germline gives CDR1 SNHLY, CDR2 FYNNEI. The CDR3 sequence: CASSEAERGKNIQYF. In DNA, the CDR3 is TGTGCCAGCAGTGAAGCAGAGCGGGGGAAAAACATTCAGTACTTC.

The genes are TRBV11-3 and TRBJ2-1, with TRBD2 identical over 10 bases. CDR1 is SGHNT, CDR2 YENEEA, per germline. The CDR3 totals 16 residues. The J segment lost 4 bases and the V segment lost 3 bases, leaving 6 bases of the junction unmatched. CDR3 in amino acids: CASSLRTSGPYNEQFF. The DNA of the CDR3 is TGTGCCAGCAGCTTGAGGACTAGCGGACCGTACAATGAGCAGTTCTTC.

The chain carries TRBV11-3 and TRBJ2-5; 10 bases match TRBD2. CDR3 size: 16 residues. The J segment lost 2 bases and the V segment lost 4 bases, leaving 7 bases of the junction unmatched. CDR1 SGHNT and CDR2 YENEEA come from the germline V gene. CDR3 protein: CASSYLAGGTQETQYF. The CDR3 DNA reads as TGTGCCAGCAGCTACTTAGCGGGGGGAACTCAAGAGACCCAGTACTTC.

The V call is TRBV27, the J call TRBJ2-5; 8 bases map to TRBD2. CDR3 length: 15 residues. Germline V gene data show CDR1 as MNHEY and CDR2 as SMNVEV (reference sequence). V shed 5 bases and J 9 bases; nucleotides not matched to a gene: 14. The CDR3 protein is CASSPSPSGWRAQYF. DNA for the CDR3: TGTGCCAGCAGTCCCTCCCCTAGCGGGTGGAGGGCCCAGTACTTC.

The V call is TRBV7-3, the J call TRBJ1-1, with 12 positions matching TRBD1. The germline V gene encodes CDR1 SGHTA and CDR2 FQGTGA. The CDR3 loop spans 16 amino acids. V shed 2 bases and J 7 bases; nucleotides not matched to a gene: 8. CDR3 sequence reads: CASSLGTGGADNEAFF. CDR3 DNA sequence: TGTGCCAGCAGCTTAGGGACAGGGGGCGCAGATAATGAAGCTTTCTTT.

This sequence joins TRBV18 and TRBJ1-2; no clear D. Germline CDR1 reads KGHSH; CDR2 reads LQKENI. The V and J ends lost 6 bases and 0 bases respectively, with 14 bases between them. This CDR3 region has 15 residues. The CDR3 sequence is CASSQSGVPNYGYTF. CDR3 nucleotide sequence: TGTGCCAGCTCGCAATCGGGTGTCCCTAACTATGGCTACACCTTC.

This clone occurred once. V is TRBV5-1 and J is TRBJ2-7, with 10 bases lining up with TRBD2. Germline CDR1 reads SGHRS; CDR2 reads YFSETQ. The CDR3 is made up of 15 amino acids. Trimming removed 0 bases from V and 5 bases from J; junction bases left unmatched: 5. CDR3 sequence (DNA): TGCGCCAGCAGCTTGGAGGGACTAGCGTTCAACGAGCAGTACTTC. As protein: CASSLEGLAFNEQYF.

This clone was counted a single time. The J gene is TRBJ1-1, the V gene TRBV19, with 8 bases matching TRBD1. Germline trimming cut 2 bases from V and 4 bases from J; bases unmatched to any gene: 3. Germline V gene lookup returns CDR1 LNHDA and CDR2 SQIVND (reference sequence). The CDR3 is made up of 14 amino acids. The CDR3 bases are TGTGCCAGTAGTATACAGGGGGCTGTCACTGAAGCTTTCTTT. This gives the protein CASSIQGAVTEAFF.

The chain has TRBV18 and TRBJ1-1; 10 nucleotides match TRBD1. The CDR3 has 16 residues. V dropped 6 bases and J dropped 6; count of bases not matched to a gene: 13. CDR1 KGHSH and CDR2 LQKENI come from the germline V gene. The CDR3, as DNA: TGTGCCAGCTCTCCCGGGACAGGGGTACGTACATCTGAAGCTTTCTTT. This gives the protein CASSPGTGVRTSEAFF.

The chain carries TRBV19 and TRBJ1-4; weak D call: TRBD1 (6 bases). CDR1 and CDR2 (germline): LNHDA, SQIVND (reference sequence). This CDR3 has 14 residues. Trimming pared 7 bases from V and 1 base from J, leaving 10 bases between. This CDR3 is CASTKGVTNEKLFF. The CDR3, as DNA: TGTGCCAGTACCAAGGGGGTAACTAATGAAAAACTGTTTTTT.

This chain uses TRBV27 with TRBJ2-1; TRBD2 agrees at 13 bases. This CDR3 has 14 residues. The ends lost 2 bases at V and 12 bases at J; junction bases unmatched: 4. Germline CDR1 reads MNHEY; CDR2 reads SMNVEV (reference sequence). The CDR3 region is CASSLRTSGGGQFF. The CDR3 DNA follows: TGTGCCAGCAGTTTAAGGACTAGCGGGGGTGGGCAGTTCTTC.

This chain uses TRBV28 with TRBJ1-2; 7 bases align to TRBD1. V was pared by 5 bases and J by 7 bases, with 7 bases of the junction left unmatched. CDR1 MDHEN and CDR2 SYDVKM come from the germline V gene. The CDR3 has 13 residues. The CDR3 region is CASSVTGELGYTF. The CDR3 region has the DNA TGTGCCAGCAGTGTCACAGGGGAGCTTGGCTACACCTTC.

The chain employs TRBV27 and TRBJ2-7; 9 bases are shared with TRBD2. The CDR3 is 15 residues long. V lost 4 bases, J lost 7 bases, and 11 bases stayed unmatched. Germline V gene sequence: CDR1 MNHEY, CDR2 SMNVEV (reference sequence). The CDR3 nucleotides are TGTGCCAGCAGTTATAGCGGGAGAGGGGCTCGGGAGCAGTACTTC. Protein: CASSYSGRGAREQYF.

The V and J genes are TRBV6-5 and TRBJ2-5; perhaps TRBD1 as D (6 bases). The assigned J gene may be wrong: the sequence end matches TRBJ2-7 better. The CDR3 consists of 12 residues. Per the germline V gene, CDR1 is MNHEY and CDR2 is SVGAGI. CDR3 amino acids: CASSTQGGEQYF. CDR3 nucleotides: TGTGCCAGCAGTACACAGGGTGGCGAGCAGTACTTC.

The chain couples TRBV4-1 to TRBJ1-1; weak D call: TRBD1 (5 bases). The CDR3 is 15 residues long. V gave up 0 bases and J gave up 6 bases, with 14 bases separating them. Germline loops: CDR1 MGHRA, CDR2 YSYEKL. CDR3 DNA sequence: TGCGCCAGCAGCCAAGATTCGTGGGCGGGACCTGAAGCTTTCTTT. Its protein is CASSQDSWAGPEAFF.

The chain employs TRBV4-3 and TRBJ2-7, with D maybe TRBD2 (5 bases). Germline V CDR1 and CDR2: LGHNA, YSLEER. Trimming took 1 base from V and 0 from J, leaving 13 bases between them. The CDR3 runs to 16 residues. For the CDR3, the DNA is TGCGCCAGCAGCCAAGGTCGGACTTTAAGCTCCTACGAGCAGTACTTC. It encodes CASSQGRTLSSYEQYF.

The V and J genes are TRBV19 and TRBJ2-3, with 9 bases matching TRBD2. The CDR3 loop spans 15 amino acids. V shed 0 bases and J 8 bases; nucleotides not matched to a gene: 6. Germline-derived CDR1 and CDR2 are LNHDA and SQIVND (reference sequence). CDR3: CASSIDGTSPGTQYF. The CDR3 DNA reads TGTGCCAGTAGTATAGATGGGACTAGCCCGGGTACGCAGTATTTT. Supplemented by reference TRBV19 and TRBJ2-3, the full variable domain reads DGGITQSPKYLFRKEGQNVTLSCEQNLNHDAMYWYRQDPGQGLRLIYYSQIVNDFQKGDIAEGYSVSREKKESFPLTVTSAQKNPTAFYLCASSIDGTSPGTQYFGPGTRLTVL.

The V and J genes are TRBV2 and TRBJ2-1; 16 nucleotides line up with TRBD2. Germline loops: CDR1 SNHLY, CDR2 FYNNEI. The V segment lost 6 bases and the J segment 7 bases; nucleotides outside the gene matches: 9. There are 17 residues in the CDR3. The CDR3 DNA reads as TGTGCCAGCAGACCGGGACTAGCGGGAGGGGAGAGGAATGAGCAGTTCTTC. Its protein is CASRPGLAGGERNEQFF.

The CDR3 region is CASSPNVAGVNNEQFF. The DNA for the CDR3 is TGCGCCAGCAGCCCCAACGTAGCGGGGGTTAACAATGAGCAGTTCTTC. This chain joins TRBV4-1 and TRBJ2-1; 9 bases agree with TRBD2. J lost 5 bases, V lost 4 bases, and 9 bases had no gene match. CDR3 length: 16 amino acids. CDR1 is MGHRA, CDR2 YSYEKL, per germline.